One TCR beta chain is described in this entry. Antigen specificity is unknown. These data belong to a study of radiotherapy plus CTLA-4 blockade in lung cancer. Whole-study findings and limits: The study found tumor-derived TCR clones expanded in blood after radiotherapy plus ipilimumab.

The repertoire was sequenced with immunoSEQ multiplex PCR; TCRdb's copy has only in-frame clones and lacks some. The table records roughly 97,000 clones, roughly 74% of them present only once. Sequenced material: peripheral blood, taken from a patient treated with radiotherapy plus ipilimumab. This clonotype was sampled from a human donor with non-small cell lung cancer who had a partial response to radiotherapy plus ipilimumab. Some clones in this sample may be carry-over from other donors' samples.

The CDR3 nucleotides read TGTGCCAGCAGCTTAGTCCCGACTAGCGGGAGACTCTCCTACAATGAGCAGTTCTTC. This encodes CASSLVPTSGRLSYNEQFF. The rearrangement links TRBV7-2 to TRBJ2-1; 12 bases fit TRBD2. V was pared by 1 base and J by 0 bases, with 7 bases of the junction left unmatched. This CDR3 comprises 19 residues. Looked up from germline, CDR1 is SGHTA and CDR2 is FQGNSA. Looking up the rest from reference TRBV7-2 and TRBJ2-1 gives the full variable domain: GAGVSQSPSNKVTEKGKDVELRCDPISGHTALYWYRQSLGQGLEFLIYFQGNSAPDKSGLPSDRFSAERTGGSVSTLTIQRTQQEDSAVYLCASSLVPTSGRLSYNEQFFGPGTRLTVL.